This paragraph reports one T cell receptor beta chain. Its antigen is currently unknown. Since the CDR3 does not end with the conserved phenylalanine or tryptophan, this likely comes from a read error. The template was RNA from unsorted bulk tissue. This non-tumor lung sample came from over 3 cm beyond the tumor edge. This specimen belongs to a study of tumor and adjacent non-tumor tissue in lung cancer. Overall study context: The cohort had 12 to 13 adenocarcinoma, a couple of squamous cell and 1 small cell patients. Study-wide results and limits: Compared with tumor, normal lung showed significantly lower TCR diversity.

CDR1 is LGHNT, CDR2 FRNRAP, per germline. The V and J ends lost 0 bases and 5 bases respectively, with 6 bases between them. CDR3 length: 13 residues. TCRbeta libraries were built with three rounds of nested PCR, modified from ARM-PCR. Each CDR3 protein gets one entry after TCRdb re-called the multiplex PCR reads with MiXCR. The profile shows approximately 100,000 distinct CDR3 sequences, 62% of them singletons. V gene TRBV12-5 combines with J gene TRBJ2-3; unclear D gene. The clonotype comes from a man aged 60 to 75 with non-small cell lung cancer. The sample consisted of distant non-tumor lung tissue. The CDR3 sequence: CASGLVLIDTQYL. Written as DNA, the CDR3 is TGTGCTAGTGGTTTGGTACTTATAGATACGCAGTATCTT.